Below, 31 T cell receptor beta chains from the same sample are listed, as sequenced in a study of blood T cell repertoires in COVID-19. Only in-frame clones appear in the TCRdb table, and some are missing; sequencing was by immunoSEQ multiplex PCR. The sample includes some 360,000 clones, around 87% of them seen just once. The sample consisted of peripheral blood. The receptor set was obtained from an older woman with COVID-19, enrolled during active disease.

The chain links TRBV10-3 to TRBJ1-6; 7 bases are a match to TRBD1. Trimming took 8 bases from V and 8 from J; bases not matched to a gene: 0. The CDR3 has 11 residues. Germline CDR1 reads ENHRY; CDR2 reads SYGVKD. The CDR3 is CAIGQDSPLHF. The CDR3 DNA sequence: TGTGCCATCGGACAGGATTCACCCCTCCACTTT.

The rearrangement uses TRBV10-1 and TRBJ1-5; D possibly corresponds to TRBD1 (5 bases). Germline V lookup: CDR1 WNHNN, CDR2 SYGVQD (reference sequence). V was trimmed by 7 bases and J by 0 bases, leaving 10 bases between them. The CDR3 has 14 residues. CDR3 in DNA: TGCGCCAGCACGGGGGACTCTAGCAATCAGCCCCAGCATTTT. It codes for CASTGDSSNQPQHF.

V is TRBV7-8 and J is TRBJ1-5; D not certain. Trimming took 5 bases from V and 9 from J, leaving 11 bases between them. Germline CDR1 is SGHVS and CDR2 is FQNEAQ. CDR3 length equals 12 residues. CDR3 amino acids: CASSGEARPQHF. For the CDR3, the DNA is TGTGCCAGCAGCGGGGAGGCGCGGCCCCAGCATTTT.

The chain joins TRBV5-1 to TRBJ1-1, with 9 bases matching TRBD1. V shed 4 bases and J 10 bases; nucleotides not matched to a gene: 8. This CDR3 spans 13 amino acids. CDR1 and CDR2 (germline): SGHRS, YFSETQ. The CDR3 DNA reads as TGCGCCAGCAGCCCCACGACAGGGGGAGCAGCTTTCTTT. The encoded protein is CASSPTTGGAAFF. Full variable domain (outside the CDR3, taken from reference TRBV5-1 and TRBJ1-1): KAGVTQTPRYLIKTRGQQVTLSCSPISGHRSVSWYQQTPGQGLQFLFEYFSETQRNKGNFPGRFSGRQFSNSRSEMNVSTLELGDSALYLCASSPTTGGAAFFGQGTRLTVV.

The chain recombines TRBV18 with TRBJ1-3; a possible D gene is TRBD1 (6 bases). There are 17 residues in the CDR3. Trimming took 1 base from V and 0 from J, leaving 13 bases between them. CDR1 and CDR2 from the germline V gene are KGHSH and LQKENI. The chain's CDR3 is CASSPQGVVGSGNTIYF. The CDR3 nucleotides read TGTGCCAGCTCACCACAGGGGGTCGTTGGCTCTGGAAACACCATATATTTT.

This clone has a handful of counts. This chain links TRBV27 with TRBJ1-2; D perhaps matches TRBD1 (6 bases). Germline assignment: CDR1 MNHEY and CDR2 SMNVEV (reference sequence). CDR3 length: 15 amino acids. Trimming took off 5 bases at V and 4 bases at J, with 17 bases between the two ends. The DNA for the CDR3 is TGTGCCAGCAGTCCCATCCTGACAGGCACCTATGGCTACACCTTC. It encodes CASSPILTGTYGYTF.

V gene TRBV18 combines with J gene TRBJ1-2; 7 bases map to TRBD1. Germline V gives CDR1 KGHSH, CDR2 LQKENI. The CDR3 is 15 residues long. The trim removed 6 bases at V and 3 bases at J, leaving 10 bases unmatched. The CDR3 bases are TGTGCCAGCTCGCTTGCGACAGGGAGCGACTATGGCTACACCTTC. This codes for CASSLATGSDYGYTF.

V usage is TRBV5-4 and J usage is TRBJ1-2; no firm D call. This CDR3 has 13 amino acids. Trimming pared 0 bases from V and 8 bases from J, leaving 11 bases between. Germline V gene data show CDR1 as SGHNT and CDR2 as YYREEE (reference sequence). DNA for the CDR3: TGTGCCAGCAGCTTGGAAACTCTGGGCGGCTACACCTTC. This translates into CASSLETLGGYTF.

The rearrangement joins TRBV11-2 to TRBJ1-1; 10 bases are shared with TRBD1. J lost 7 bases, V lost 5 bases, and 10 bases had no gene match. CDR1 SGHAT and CDR2 FQNNGV come from the germline V gene. The CDR3 spans 15 residues. For the CDR3, the DNA is TGTGCCAGCAGCCGTGGACAGGGGGGCGGACGTGAAGCTTTCTTT. Protein product: CASSRGQGGGREAFF.

The chain has TRBV30 and TRBJ2-5; 7 nucleotides align to TRBD1. The J segment lost 7 bases and the V segment lost 1 base, leaving 9 bases of the junction unmatched. CDR3 size: 14 residues. Germline V lookup: CDR1 GTSNPN, CDR2 SVGIG (reference sequence). CDR3 sequence: CAWSATGMVGTQYF. CDR3 DNA: TGTGCCTGGAGTGCGACAGGGATGGTAGGGACCCAGTACTTC.

The V gene is TRBV10-3, the J gene TRBJ2-3; 9 bases are a match to TRBD2. J gave up 3 bases and V 9 bases, and 4 bases lay outside the gene matches. The CDR3 contains 13 residues. In germline, CDR1 is ENHRY, CDR2 SYGVKD. In nucleotides, the CDR3 is TGTGCCATTGGAAGCGGGGGGACAGATACGCAGTATTTT. Translating gives CAIGSGGTDTQYF.

The CDR3 is CASSPVSSSGANVLTF. DNA for the CDR3: TGTGCCAGCAGCCCAGTATCCTCTTCAGGGGCCAACGTCCTGACTTTC. This rearrangement joins TRBV3-1 (or the pseudogene TRBV3-2) to TRBJ2-6; D is unresolved. V gave up 4 bases and J gave up 4 bases, with 14 bases separating them. The CDR3 sequence is 16 residues long. Germline lookup yields CDR1 LGHDT and CDR2 YNNKEL (reference sequence).

The chain employs TRBV5-5 and TRBJ1-1; 7 bases line up with TRBD1. After removal of 4 bases from V and 4 bases from J, the junction contained 4 bases not matched to a gene. Germline values: CDR1 SGHKS, CDR2 YYEKEE (reference sequence). This CDR3 is 13 amino acids long. The CDR3 protein is CASSLGTATEAFF. The CDR3 nucleotides read TGTGCCAGCAGCCTGGGGACAGCCACTGAAGCTTTCTTT.

This clone was detected only once. This chain connects TRBV3-1 (or the pseudogene TRBV3-2) to TRBJ2-7, with 10 bases matching TRBD2. Germline loops: CDR1 LGHDT, CDR2 YNNKEL (reference sequence). This CDR3 comprises 15 residues. J lost 4 bases, V lost 3 bases, and 6 bases had no gene match. The CDR3 DNA sequence: TGTGCCAGCAGCCACCGCGGAGCGGGAGGGTACGAGCAGTACTTC. It codes for CASSHRGAGGYEQYF.

The chain joins TRBV29-1 to TRBJ1-4, with 8 bases matching TRBD1. Trimming at V came to 6 bases and at J to 7 bases, leaving 10 bases not matched to a gene. The CDR3 runs to 14 residues. CDR1 is SQVTM and CDR2 is ANQGSEA in the germline V gene. CDR3 DNA: TGCAGCGTGTGCGTAGGCACAGGGGGTGAAAAACTGTTTTTT. Encoded protein: CSVCVGTGGEKLFF.

The rearrangement links TRBV5-1 to TRBJ1-2, with D unresolved. Germline V gene lookup returns CDR1 SGHRS and CDR2 YFSETQ. The CDR3 is 13 residues long. Trimming took off 4 bases at V and 5 bases at J, with 12 bases between the two ends. CDR3 in DNA: TGCGCCAGCAGCGGGAGGGCGGATTATGGCTACACCTTC. Protein product: CASSGRADYGYTF.

This chain joins TRBV11-2 and TRBJ2-3; 8 bases map to TRBD2. CDR3 length: 18 residues. Trimming removed 4 bases from V and 2 bases from J; junction bases left unmatched: 14. Germline assignment: CDR1 SGHAT and CDR2 FQNNGV. The CDR3 protein is CASSSHAGGPKDTDTQYF. CDR3 bases: TGTGCCAGCAGCTCCCATGCGGGGGGCCCGAAAGACACAGATACGCAGTATTTT.

V is TRBV28 and J is TRBJ1-3; no clear D. This CDR3 is 17 amino acids long. Trimming left V 3 bases short and J 4 bases short, with 19 bases between. Germline CDR1 reads MDHEN; CDR2 reads SYDVKM. The CDR3 region has the DNA TGTGCCAGCAGTTTTAACGGAGGAATTCCAGGCGGAAACACCATATATTTT. The encoded protein is CASSFNGGIPGGNTIYF.

This rearrangement joins TRBV7-3 to TRBJ2-6, with 8 bases that match TRBD1. The length of the CDR3 is 17 residues. V lost 5 bases to trimming and J lost 4 bases; unmatched junction nucleotides: 10. Germline CDR1 is SGHTA and CDR2 is FQGTGA. CDR3 sequence: CASSPGQGRSGANVLTF. The CDR3 coding sequence is TGTGCCAGCAGCCCCGGACAGGGCAGGTCCGGGGCCAACGTCCTGACTTTC.

Concerning this clone itself: Other DNA sequences within the sample encode an identical CDR3. V gene TRBV4-2 combines with J gene TRBJ1-1; D is possibly TRBD1 (5 bases). This CDR3 comprises 13 residues. Trimming pared 3 bases from V and 1 base from J, leaving 6 bases between. Germline assignment: CDR1 LGHNA and CDR2 YNFKEQ. The CDR3 is CASSQGGNTEAFF. The DNA of the CDR3 is TGTGCCAGCAGCCAGGGGGGGAACACTGAAGCTTTCTTT.

This chain connects TRBV6-5 to TRBJ1-2, with 9 bases that match TRBD1. The CDR3 is made up of 13 amino acids. V lost 6 bases and J lost 4; bases outside the gene matches: 3. Germline assignment: CDR1 MNHEY and CDR2 SVGAGI. CDR3 region: CASRTGGSYGYTF. Written as DNA, the CDR3 is TGTGCCAGCAGAACAGGGGGCAGCTATGGCTACACCTTC.

The chain is built from TRBV3-1 (or the pseudogene TRBV3-2) and TRBJ2-1; TRBD2 matches at 8 bases. CDR3 length: 16 amino acids. Germline V gives CDR1 LGHDT, CDR2 YNNKEL (reference sequence). J gave up 5 bases and V 4 bases, and 10 bases lay outside the gene matches. The CDR3 DNA reads TGTGCCAGCAGCCGATACGGGGGGGGGCAGGACAATGAGCAGTTCTTC. The encoded protein is CASSRYGGGQDNEQFF.

The sample holds many counts of this clone. The V call is TRBV4-2, the J call TRBJ1-3; D ambiguous. Deletions cut 1 base from V and 3 bases from J, with 7 bases between. The germline gives CDR1 LGHNA, CDR2 YNFKEQ. CDR3 size: 14 residues. CDR3 nucleotides: TGTGCCAGCAGCCAAGGAGATATTGGAAACACCATATATTTT. Protein: CASSQGDIGNTIYF.

The chain joins TRBV18 to TRBJ1-5; D unclear. This CDR3 has 15 residues. Germline CDR1 KGHSH, CDR2 LQKENI. Trimming pared 1 base from V and 7 bases from J, leaving 14 bases between. CDR3 protein: CASSPLSSTEQPQHF. Written as DNA, the CDR3 is TGTGCCAGCTCACCACTTTCCTCCACAGAACAGCCCCAGCATTTT.

The chain is built from TRBV29-1 and TRBJ2-6, with D possibly matching TRBD2 (6 bases). The ends were cut back, 1 base at V and 2 bases at J, with 9 bases in the middle. There are 15 residues in the CDR3. CDR1 and CDR2 from the germline V gene are SQVTM and ANQGSEA. CDR3 in amino acids: CSVEGGGTGANVLTF. The CDR3 DNA reads TGCAGCGTTGAAGGGGGCGGGACTGGGGCCAACGTCCTGACTTTC.

V gene TRBV9 combines with J gene TRBJ2-3; 8 positions agree with TRBD2. Germline V gives CDR1 SGDLS, CDR2 YYNGEE. This CDR3 has 16 residues. After removal of 3 bases from V and 2 bases from J, the junction contained 8 bases not matched to a gene. The CDR3, as DNA: TGTGCCAGCAGCGCCCTCAGCGGGGGACCCACAGATACGCAGTATTTT. Its translation: CASSALSGGPTDTQYF.

This sequence joins TRBV19 and TRBJ1-2; 8 bases match TRBD1. The junction had 2 bases not matched to a gene; V was cut back by 5 bases and J by 0 bases. This CDR3 contains 14 residues. Germline-derived CDR1 and CDR2 are LNHDA and SQIVND (reference sequence). CDR3 DNA: TGTGCCAGTAGTTCACAGGGGGCTAACTATGGCTACACCTTC. Translation gives CASSSQGANYGYTF.

The genes are TRBV7-9 and TRBJ1-2; tentative D call: TRBD1 (6 bases). Germline assignment: CDR1 SEHNR and CDR2 FQNEAQ (reference sequence). This CDR3 is built from 14 residues. V gave up 5 bases and J gave up 1 base, with 11 bases separating them. This chain's CDR3 is CASSPWTVNYGYTF. The CDR3 DNA reads as TGTGCCAGCAGCCCGTGGACAGTTAACTATGGCTACACCTTC.

This clone was seen a single time. The V and J genes are TRBV27 and TRBJ1-2; unclear D gene. The CDR3 extends over 14 amino acids. Germline CDR1 MNHEY, CDR2 SMNVEV (reference sequence). The germline V and J ends were trimmed by 4 bases and 7 bases, with 16 bases remaining between them. The CDR3 loop reads CASSSNGMDGGYTF. The CDR3 DNA sequence: TGTGCCAGCAGTTCAAACGGGATGGACGGTGGCTACACCTTC.

This chain connects TRBV7-9 to TRBJ2-1, with D perhaps TRBD2 (5 bases). The CDR3 extends over 16 amino acids. CDR1 and CDR2 (germline): SEHNR, FQNEAQ (reference sequence). Deletions cut 2 bases from V and 2 bases from J, with 13 bases between. The CDR3, as DNA: TGTGCCAGCAGCTTATTTATTAGCGTTACCTACAATGAGCAGTTCTTC. Its protein is CASSLFISVTYNEQFF.

The chain couples TRBV5-1 to TRBJ2-5; D possibly corresponds to TRBD2 (5 bases). V shed 1 base and J shed 2 bases, with 6 bases lying between them. This CDR3 comprises 13 residues. Germline-derived CDR1 and CDR2 are SGHRS and YFSETQ. The DNA for the CDR3 is TGCGCCAGCAGCTTGTCGGGACAAGAGACCCAGTACTTC. Protein: CASSLSGQETQYF.